The 20 T cell receptor beta chains below were found in one sample sequenced in a study of cytomegalovirus exposure and HLA in healthy donors. PCR employed 60 Vbeta and 13 Jbeta primers. The assay was immunoSEQ multiplex PCR, and TCRdb's table has in-frame clones only and misses some. The table records roughly 100,000 clones, about 69% of them present only once. Sample: PBMCs. The receptors come from a man aged 40-49 years in good health and CMV-seronegative.

This chain connects TRBV7-9 to TRBJ2-1; no firm D call. The CDR3 length is 15 residues. The germline V gene encodes CDR1 SEHNR and CDR2 FQNEAQ (reference sequence). The V and J ends lost 2 bases and 0 bases respectively, with 8 bases between them. The CDR3 nucleotides are TGTGCCAGCAGCTTATCTTATAGCTCCTACAATGAGCAGTTCTTC. It is translated as CASSLSYSSYNEQFF.

The chain recombines TRBV11-2 with TRBJ1-2, with D uncertain. Germline CDR1 reads SGHAT; CDR2 reads FQNNGV. The CDR3 runs 14 residues. The V end lost 1 base, the J end lost 5 bases, and 11 bases lay between the germline ends. The CDR3 nucleotides are TGTGCCAGCAGCTTAGGACAAACCTATTATGGCTACACCTTC. This codes for CASSLGQTYYGYTF.

V and J are TRBV15 and TRBJ2-1; a weak D match, TRBD1 (6 bases). The length of the CDR3 is 14 residues. The germline CDR1 and CDR2 sequences are LNHNV and YYDKDF (reference sequence). V was trimmed by 2 bases and J by 7 bases, leaving 12 bases between them. The DNA of the CDR3 is TGTGCCACCAGCAGACTTAGGACAGTTAATGAGCAGTTCTTC. It codes for CATSRLRTVNEQFF.

V is TRBV9 and J is TRBJ2-1, with a weak D call TRBD2 (6 bases). V was pared by 6 bases and J by 4 bases, with 20 bases between. The CDR3 is 16 amino acids. Germline V CDR1 and CDR2: SGDLS, YYNGEE. The CDR3, as DNA: TGTGCCAGCACCCGCCTTAGGGGTAGCGGATACAATGAGCAGTTCTTC. Translated, it gives CASTRLRGSGYNEQFF.

The chain combines TRBV2 with TRBJ1-5, with a possible D match to TRBD1 (5 bases). The CDR3 spans 14 residues. The germline CDR1 and CDR2 sequences are SNHLY and FYNNEI. Trimming shortened V by 8 bases and J by 1 base, and 12 bases separated the two germline ends. The CDR3 is CASCGRESNQPQHF. CDR3 in DNA: TGTGCCAGCTGTGGCAGGGAAAGCAATCAGCCCCAGCATTTT. The whole variable domain, remainder taken from reference TRBV2 and TRBJ1-5, is EPEVTQTPSHQVTQMGQEVILRCVPISNHLYFYWYRQILGQKVEFLVSFYNNEISEKSEIFDDQFSVERPDGSNFTLKIRSTKLEDSAMYFCASCGRESNQPQHFGDGTRLSIL.

The gene calls are TRBV5-4 and TRBJ1-5; the D is unclear. There are 14 residues in the CDR3. The ends were cut back, 3 bases at V and 3 bases at J, with 10 bases in the middle. Germline values: CDR1 SGHNT, CDR2 YYREEE (reference sequence). The DNA for the CDR3 is TGTGCCAGCAGCTCCGGACGGGACAATCAGCCCCAGCATTTT. Its translation is CASSSGRDNQPQHF.

V is TRBV29-1 and J is TRBJ2-2; D uncertain. The CDR3 totals 12 residues. Per germline, CDR1 SQVTM and CDR2 ANQGSEA. Trimming pared 4 bases from V and 2 bases from J, leaving 5 bases between. The CDR3 region has the DNA TGCAGCGTTGTAAAAAACACCGGGGAGCTGTTTTTT. The encoded protein is CSVVKNTGELFF.

This chain joins TRBV2 and TRBJ1-5; D gene unclear. Trimming took 4 bases from V and 7 from J, leaving 8 bases between them. The CDR3 consists of 12 residues. Germline assignment: CDR1 SNHLY and CDR2 FYNNEI. The CDR3 DNA reads TGTGCCAGCAGTGTTCCCGTACAGCCCCAGCATTTT. It translates to CASSVPVQPQHF.

The genes are TRBV9 and TRBJ1-4; D gene unclear. This CDR3 spans 18 amino acids. CDR1 SGDLS and CDR2 YYNGEE come from the germline V gene. Trimming removed 4 bases from V and 0 bases from J, with 19 bases in between. In DNA, the CDR3 is TGTGCCAGCAGCCCCAGGACTGTGACGTCTGCAACTAATGAAAAACTGTTTTTT. Its protein is CASSPRTVTSATNEKLFF.

V and J are TRBV9 and TRBJ2-7, with a weak D call TRBD2 (5 bases). The CDR3 covers 12 residues. Germline CDR1 and CDR2: SGDLS and YYNGEE. Trimming left V 4 bases short and J 5 bases short, with 10 bases between. DNA for the CDR3: TGTGCCAGCAGCATGGCCGGGGACGAGCAGTACTTC. It codes for CASSMAGDEQYF.

This sequence joins TRBV5-4 and TRBJ2-7, with 8 bases fitting TRBD2. Germline V CDR1 and CDR2: SGHNT, YYREEE (reference sequence). Trimming took 4 bases from V and 2 from J; bases not matched to a gene: 8. The CDR3 length is 15 residues. The CDR3 DNA reads TGTGCCAGCAGCCCAGGACTAGCTGACACCTACGAGCAGTACTTC. Its protein product is CASSPGLADTYEQYF. Full variable domain (missing parts from reference TRBV5-4 and TRBJ2-7): ETGVTQSPTHLIKTRGQQVTLRCSSQSGHNTVSWYQQALGQGPQFIFQYYREEENGRGNFPPRFSGLQFPNYSSELNVNALELDDSALYLCASSPGLADTYEQYFGPGTRLTVT.

CDR3 amino acids: CASSEGGGAEQYF. CDR3 sequence (DNA): TGTGCCAGCAGTGAAGGCGGCGGGGCTGAGCAGTACTTC. The chain links TRBV6-1 to TRBJ2-7, with TRBD2 as a possible D gene (6 bases). The CDR3 spans 13 residues. CDR1 MNHNS and CDR2 SASEGT come from the germline V gene. V lost 1 base, J lost 7 bases, and 11 bases lay in between.

The V and J genes are TRBV7-7 and TRBJ2-2, with 7 bases matching TRBD2. The CDR3 runs to 13 residues. From germline, CDR1 is SSHAT and CDR2 FNYEAQ (reference sequence). With 5 bases clipped from V and 6 bases from J, the junction kept 3 bases outside the gene matches. CDR3 sequence: CASSGLAAGELFF. The CDR3 region has the DNA TGTGCCAGCAGCGGTCTAGCGGCCGGGGAGCTGTTTTTT.

V and J are TRBV11-2 and TRBJ1-3; D remains ambiguous. The V gene lost 3 bases and the J gene lost 3 bases, with 9 bases spanning the gap. CDR1 is SGHAT and CDR2 is FQNNGV in the germline V gene. CDR3 length equals 14 residues. CDR3 in DNA: TGTGCCAGCAGCTTTACAGCGGATGGAAACACCATATATTTT. It yields the protein CASSFTADGNTIYF.

This clone has just a few counts. The chain employs TRBV5-1 and TRBJ2-7; a possible D gene is TRBD1 (5 bases). Germline V gene data show CDR1 as SGHRS and CDR2 as YFSETQ. The ends were cut back, 0 bases at V and 6 bases at J, with 19 bases in the middle. CDR3 length: 16 residues. The CDR3 loop reads CASSLGGAGVTPEQYF. In DNA, the CDR3 is TGCGCCAGCAGCTTGGGGGGCGCAGGCGTCACCCCCGAGCAGTACTTC.

In this sample, this clone turned up once. The chain links TRBV4-1 to TRBJ2-2, with TRBD2 identical over 11 bases. The V and J ends lost 4 bases and 1 base, in that order; junction bases with no gene match: 5. Germline V gives CDR1 MGHRA, CDR2 YSYEKL. This CDR3 spans 17 amino acids. CDR3 region: CASSPQGTSGNTGELFF. CDR3 DNA: TGCGCCAGCAGCCCACAGGGGACTAGCGGGAACACCGGGGAGCTGTTTTTT.

The chain links TRBV27 to TRBJ2-1; tentative D call: TRBD2 (5 bases). This CDR3 spans 14 amino acids. Per germline, CDR1 MNHEY and CDR2 SMNVEV (reference sequence). Trimming stripped 7 bases from V and 3 bases from J, with 13 bases between. In DNA, the CDR3 is TGTGCCAGCACTAACCGGGGTTTCTACAATGAGCAGTTCTTC. It codes for CASTNRGFYNEQFF.

The chain combines TRBV25-1 with TRBJ2-2; possible D gene TRBD2, 5 bases. The CDR3 extends over 17 amino acids. The germline CDR1 and CDR2 sequences are MGHDK and SYGVNS. Deletions cut 1 base from V and 1 base from J, with 13 bases between. The CDR3 DNA sequence: TGTGCCAGCAGTGAATTAGGGCTCGGGAAGAACACCGGGGAGCTGTTTTTT. Translated: CASSELGLGKNTGELFF.

The chain combines TRBV9 with TRBJ2-5; no firm D call. Trimming left V 0 bases short and J 1 base short, with 7 bases between. In germline, CDR1 is SGDLS, CDR2 YYNGEE. The CDR3 covers 14 residues. For the CDR3, the DNA is TGTGCCAGCAGCGTAGCTATATTCCAAGAGACCCAGTACTTC. Translation: CASSVAIFQETQYF.

The chain employs TRBV4-1 and TRBJ2-1; 7 nucleotides align to TRBD2. J lost 7 bases, V lost 8 bases, and 8 bases had no gene match. The CDR3 extends over 13 amino acids. CDR1 MGHRA and CDR2 YSYEKL come from the germline V gene. The CDR3 DNA follows: TGCGCCAGCCGGGGGGAGGGCTCAAATGAGCAGTTCTTC. Protein sequence: CASRGEGSNEQFF.